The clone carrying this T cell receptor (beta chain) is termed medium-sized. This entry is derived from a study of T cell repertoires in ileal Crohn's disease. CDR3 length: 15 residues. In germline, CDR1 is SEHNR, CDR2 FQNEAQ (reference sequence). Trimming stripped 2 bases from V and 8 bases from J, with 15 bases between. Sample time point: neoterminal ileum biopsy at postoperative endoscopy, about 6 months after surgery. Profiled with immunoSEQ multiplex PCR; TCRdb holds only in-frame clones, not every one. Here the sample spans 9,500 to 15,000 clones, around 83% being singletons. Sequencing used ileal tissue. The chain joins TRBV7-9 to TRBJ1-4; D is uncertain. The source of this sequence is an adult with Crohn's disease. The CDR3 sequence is CASSLHLGGGEKLFF. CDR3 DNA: TGTGCCAGCAGCTTACATCTGGGCGGCGGGGAAAAACTGTTTTTT.